These 23 T cell receptor beta chains originate from one sample sequenced in a study of blood T cell repertoires in COVID-19. Sequenced by immunoSEQ multiplex PCR; TCRdb stores in-frame clones only, minus some. The sample records just under 80,000 clones, 84% being singletons. Sequencing was carried out using peripheral blood. The receptors shown here come from a human donor in a cohort sampled during active COVID-19.

This clone came up once. This chain's CDR3 is CASSSGTANTWGYEQYF. The CDR3 DNA reads as TGTGCCAGCAGTTCCGGGACAGCTAATACCTGGGGATACGAGCAGTACTTC. V and J are TRBV2 and TRBJ2-7; 7 nucleotides align to TRBD1. With V trimmed by 5 bases and J by 4 bases, 17 bases remained unmatched. In germline, CDR1 is SNHLY, CDR2 FYNNEI. There are 17 residues in the CDR3.

This chain links TRBV3-1 (or the pseudogene TRBV3-2) with TRBJ2-7; 9 positions match TRBD2. V dropped 6 bases and J dropped 2; count of bases not matched to a gene: 14. The CDR3 contains 17 residues. Germline CDR1 reads LGHDT; CDR2 reads YNNKEL (reference sequence). Here the CDR3 DNA reads TGTGCCAGCAGTCCGTGGACTAGCGTCAATGGGGCCTACGAGCAGTACTTC. Translating gives CASSPWTSVNGAYEQYF.

The chain carries TRBV6-4 and TRBJ1-1; TRBD1 matches 12 bases. From germline, CDR1 is MRHNA and CDR2 SNTAGT. This CDR3 is built from 15 residues. V was pared by 11 bases and J by 2 bases, with 9 bases of the junction left unmatched. The CDR3 is CAGPGQGAGNTEAFF. The CDR3, as DNA: TGTGCCGGACCGGGACAGGGGGCGGGAAACACTGAAGCTTTCTTT.

V usage is TRBV21-1 and J usage is TRBJ1-3. TRBV21-1 is given as a pseudogene. The CDR3 has 14 amino acids. The CDR3 nucleotides are TGTGCCAGCCCCGGCGGGGGGCCCGGAAACACCATATATTTT. This sequence encodes CASPGGGPGNTIYF.

This chain connects TRBV19 to TRBJ2-3; TRBD1 matches at 9 bases. Per germline, CDR1 LNHDA and CDR2 SQIVND (reference sequence). This CDR3 contains 14 residues. V lost 6 bases, J lost 4 bases, and 5 bases stayed unmatched. The CDR3 DNA is TGTGCCAGTAGAACAGGGGGCGTCGCAGATACGCAGTATTTT. Its protein is CASRTGGVADTQYF.

The chain uses TRBV7-9 and TRBJ1-1; 7 bases are a match to TRBD1. Unmatched junction bases numbered 7, after V lost 5 bases and J lost 4 bases. Germline CDR1 is SEHNR and CDR2 is FQNEAQ (reference sequence). The CDR3 covers 14 residues. This chain's CDR3 is CASSPTGKGTEAFF. The CDR3 region has the DNA TGTGCCAGCAGCCCGACAGGGAAAGGCACTGAAGCTTTCTTT.

The rearrangement joins TRBV5-5 to TRBJ2-6; tentatively, D is TRBD1 (5 bases). The CDR3 is 15 residues long. Germline CDR1 and CDR2: SGHKS and YYEKEE (reference sequence). V was trimmed by 3 bases and J by 1 base, leaving 8 bases between them. CDR3 region: CASSSDSSGANVLTF. In DNA, the CDR3 is TGTGCCAGCAGCTCCGACAGTTCTGGGGCCAACGTCCTGACTTTC. The variable domain in full, completed from reference TRBV5-5 and TRBJ2-6, reads DAGVTQSPTHLIKTRGQQVTLRCSPISGHKSVSWYQQVLGQGPQFIFQYYEKEERGRGNFPDRFSARQFPNYSSELNVNALLLGDSALYLCASSSDSSGANVLTFGAGSRLTVL.

CDR3 nucleotides: TGTGCCAGCAGCCAGGGCCTCGGTACAAATACGCAGTATTTT. It specifies CASSQGLGTNTQYF. The chain carries TRBV5-6 and TRBJ2-3; a possible D gene is TRBD1 (5 bases). Germline loops: CDR1 SGHDT, CDR2 YYEEEE. V was clipped by 4 bases and J by 7 bases, with 16 bases between them. This CDR3 is built from 14 residues.

The rearrangement links TRBV6-1 to TRBJ2-1; tentative D call: TRBD2 (5 bases). The CDR3 has 13 amino acids. Trimming removed 1 base at V and 9 bases at J, with 10 bases between. In germline, CDR1 is MNHNS, CDR2 SASEGT. The CDR3 protein is CASSEGSETEQFF. The CDR3 DNA follows: TGTGCCAGCAGTGAAGGTAGCGAAACTGAGCAGTTCTTC.

This clone was detected once. This chain uses TRBV7-9 with TRBJ2-4, with D perhaps matching TRBD1 (8 bases). V dropped 6 bases and J dropped 3 bases, with 24 bases sitting between them. Germline V gene sequence: CDR1 SEHNR, CDR2 FQNEAQ (reference sequence). CDR3 size: 18 residues. The CDR3 DNA reads TGTGCCAGCAGTCACGAACTTGACAGGGGAGGGTTCAAAAACATTCAGTACTTC. Translating it yields CASSHELDRGGFKNIQYF.

This sequence joins TRBV29-1 and TRBJ2-7; 7 bases are shared with TRBD1. The trim removed 6 bases at V and 3 bases at J, leaving 2 bases unmatched. CDR3 length equals 11 residues. Per germline, CDR1 SQVTM and CDR2 ANQGSEA. Written as DNA, the CDR3 is TGCAGCGTGACAGGGTTCTACGAGCAGTACTTC. It yields the protein CSVTGFYEQYF.

This chain joins TRBV5-1 and TRBJ1-6; TRBD1 matches at 7 bases. The V segment lost 0 bases and the J segment 7 bases; nucleotides outside the gene matches: 13. The V gene's germline CDR1 is SGHRS and CDR2 YFSETQ. The CDR3 runs to 18 residues. CDR3 region: CASSLGATGRQLNSPLHF. The CDR3 DNA reads TGCGCCAGCAGCTTGGGTGCGACAGGGAGGCAACTAAATTCACCCCTCCACTTT.

The chain uses TRBV12-2 and TRBJ2-2; the listed D gene, TRBD2, was not tested against the DNA. TRBV12-2 is a recognized pseudogene. The CDR3 length is 17 residues. CDR3 protein: CASRPIAGPLPTGELFF. CDR3 DNA sequence: TGTGCAAGTCGCCCCATAGCGGGCCCCTTACCGACCGGGGAGCTGTTTTTT.

The rearrangement uses TRBV10-2 and TRBJ1-5; D ambiguous. The CDR3 totals 15 residues. CDR1 and CDR2 from the germline V gene are WSHSY and SAAADI. V lost 5 bases and J lost 2, with 13 bases in between. The CDR3 DNA follows: TGCGCCAGCAGTCCTGACGCTCGGGGCAATCAGCCCCAGCATTTT. As protein: CASSPDARGNQPQHF.

The chain employs TRBV15 and TRBJ2-7; a possible D gene is TRBD1 (5 bases). Looked up from germline, CDR1 is LNHNV and CDR2 is YYDKDF (reference sequence). Trimming took 3 bases from V and 4 from J, leaving 10 bases between them. The CDR3 sequence is 13 residues long. The CDR3 DNA reads TGTGCCACCAGCAGGGACAATGGATACGAGCAGTACTTC. Translating it yields CATSRDNGYEQYF.

Written as DNA, the CDR3 is TGCGCCAGCAGTGAGTCGAGGGCAGGCAGACAGCCCCAGCATTTT. Its protein product is CASSESRAGRQPQHF. This chain links TRBV10-2 with TRBJ1-5; D is ambiguous. Germline values: CDR1 WSHSY, CDR2 SAAADI. The CDR3 runs 15 residues. V lost 0 bases, J lost 7 bases, and 13 bases lay in between.

This chain joins TRBV9 and TRBJ2-6; TRBD2 might be the D (7 bases). The CDR3 sequence is 17 residues long. V was trimmed by 0 bases and J by 3 bases, leaving 13 bases between them. Germline assignment: CDR1 SGDLS and CDR2 YYNGEE. CDR3 nucleotide sequence: TGTGCCAGCAGCGTAGATCCCGGGGGGCGTGGGGCCAACGTCCTGACTTTC. Translated: CASSVDPGGRGANVLTF.

On this clone itself: Additional DNA sequences in this sample encode the identical CDR3. The chain has TRBV5-1 and TRBJ2-3; TRBD2 matches 9 bases. This CDR3 has 16 amino acids. The J segment lost 5 bases and the V segment lost 0 bases, leaving 7 bases of the junction unmatched. Germline V gene lookup returns CDR1 SGHRS and CDR2 YFSETQ. CDR3 DNA: TGCGCCAGCAGCTTGGATGGCGGGGGGGCCGGAGATACGCAGTATTTT. Translating it yields CASSLDGGGAGDTQYF.

The chain links TRBV3-1 (or the pseudogene TRBV3-2) to TRBJ2-3; possible D gene TRBD2, 6 bases. The germline CDR1 and CDR2 sequences are LGHDT and YNNKEL (reference sequence). This CDR3 has 18 residues. Between the trimmed V and J ends, which lost 1 base and 1 base, there was a span of 18 bases. The CDR3 here is CASSQGVMGEVGTDTQYF. CDR3 nucleotide sequence: TGTGCCAGCAGCCAAGGGGTGATGGGGGAGGTGGGCACAGATACGCAGTATTTT.

In its sample, this clone was seen a few times. This chain joins TRBV9 and TRBJ1-2, with TRBD1 identical over 7 bases. The CDR3 loop spans 13 amino acids. The ends lost 4 bases at V and 8 bases at J; junction bases unmatched: 8. Germline CDR1 reads SGDLS; CDR2 reads YYNGEE. The CDR3 loop reads CASSFAGGRGYTF. The CDR3 DNA is TGTGCCAGCAGCTTCGCAGGGGGGAGAGGCTACACCTTC.

V usage is TRBV6-5 and J usage is TRBJ2-5, with 8 bases fitting TRBD2. The CDR3 spans 14 residues. Trimming removed 7 bases from V and 4 bases from J; junction bases left unmatched: 8. CDR1 is MNHEY, CDR2 SVGAGI, per germline. For the CDR3, the DNA is TGTGCCAGCAATCCGGGAGGGCCAGGAGAGACCCAGTACTTC. This sequence encodes CASNPGGPGETQYF.

This chain uses TRBV11-3 with TRBJ2-3; D may be TRBD2 (5 bases). Germline values: CDR1 SGHNT, CDR2 YENEEA. This CDR3 contains 13 residues. V lost 0 bases to trimming and J lost 4 bases, with 5 bases between them. CDR3 residues: CASSLEEADTQYF. CDR3 bases: TGTGCCAGCAGCTTAGAGGAGGCAGATACGCAGTATTTT.

The chain carries TRBV19 and TRBJ2-5, with TRBD2 identical over 7 bases. V shed 5 bases, J shed 0 bases, and the junction held 6 bases outside the gene matches. The CDR3 is 15 amino acids. Germline V gene lookup returns CDR1 LNHDA and CDR2 SQIVND (reference sequence). Written as DNA, the CDR3 is TGTGCCAGTAGTCGTGCGGGAGTAGACCAAGAGACCCAGTACTTC. Translated, it gives CASSRAGVDQETQYF. Variable domain in full (rest from reference TRBV19 and TRBJ2-5): DGGITQSPKYLFRKEGQNVTLSCEQNLNHDAMYWYRQDPGQGLRLIYYSQIVNDFQKGDIAEGYSVSREKKESFPLTVTSAQKNPTAFYLCASSRAGVDQETQYFGPGTRLLVL.